This T cell receptor beta chain was found in a study of CD8 T cells in ankylosing spondylitis. The CDR3 has 15 residues. Germline V gene lookup returns CDR1 SGHRS and CDR2 YFSETQ. Trimming took 0 bases from V and 2 from J, leaving 12 bases between them. Study outcomes and limitations: Ankylosing spondylitis blood seemed to carry a telltale TCR beta motif made of roughly 8 highly homologous variants.

This clonotype was observed a handful of times. Antigen specificity is unknown. Libraries for TCR beta were made by quantitative 5'-RACE with molecular barcodes. TCRdb used MiXCR to reprocess the 5' RACE reads, holding one entry per CDR3 protein. This repertoire shows 390,000 or so distinct CDR3 sequences, about a fifth found once; its top ten account for 16%. What was sequenced was blood, either unsorted or a sorted T cell fraction (not recorded which). The sequence came from a male donor with ankylosing spondylitis. V usage is TRBV5-1 and J usage is TRBJ2-7, with D perhaps matching TRBD2 (6 bases). The CDR3 region has the DNA TGCGCCAGCAGCTTGGATATTAGCGGAACCTACGAGCAGTACTTC. This translates into CASSLDISGTYEQYF.